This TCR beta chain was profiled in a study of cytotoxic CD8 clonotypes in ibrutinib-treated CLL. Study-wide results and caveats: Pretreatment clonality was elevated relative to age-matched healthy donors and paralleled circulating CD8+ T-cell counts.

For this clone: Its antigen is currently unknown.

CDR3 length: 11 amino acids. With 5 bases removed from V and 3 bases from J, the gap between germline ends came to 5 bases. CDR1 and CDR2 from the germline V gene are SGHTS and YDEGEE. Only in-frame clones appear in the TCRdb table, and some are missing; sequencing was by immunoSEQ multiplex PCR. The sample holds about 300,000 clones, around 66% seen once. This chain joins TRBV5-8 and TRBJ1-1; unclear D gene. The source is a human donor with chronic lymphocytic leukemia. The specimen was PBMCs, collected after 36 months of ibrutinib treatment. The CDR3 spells CASRVHTEAFF. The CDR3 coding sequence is TGTGCCAGCAGGGTCCACACTGAAGCTTTCTTT.